Below are 28 T cell receptor beta chains sequenced from a single sample in a study of CD8+ T cells in alopecia areata. Extraction of RNA preceded its reverse transcription into cDNA, which served as the sequencing template. The data were produced by immunoSEQ multiplex PCR, yet TCRdb's version contains in-frame clones alone and is incomplete. The table has around 61,000 clones, around half seen once. The sequenced sample was CD8+ T cells sorted from blood, obtained at week 0. These receptors were collected from a human donor with alopecia areata.

Ten or more counts support this clone. This chain uses TRBV10-3 with TRBJ2-1, with TRBD2 matching 10 bases. With 0 bases clipped from V and 14 bases from J, the junction kept 4 bases outside the gene matches. CDR1 and CDR2 (germline): ENHRY, SYGVKD. CDR3 length equals 13 residues. In DNA form, the CDR3 reads TGTGCCATCAGTGAGTCAGAGCGGGAGGGTAAGTTCTTC. Its protein product is CAISESEREGKFF.

The gene calls are TRBV9 and TRBJ1-2; no firm D call. CDR3 length equals 15 residues. V shed 3 bases and J shed 4 bases, with 16 bases lying between them. Germline CDR1 SGDLS, CDR2 YYNGEE. The CDR3 here is CASSAALGSSYGYTF. The CDR3 DNA follows: TGTGCCAGCAGCGCTGCCCTTGGGTCAAGCTATGGCTACACCTTC.

This chain joins TRBV27 and TRBJ2-7, with D perhaps matching TRBD2 (5 bases). The germline gives CDR1 MNHEY, CDR2 SMNVEV (reference sequence). The V gene lost 2 bases and the J gene lost 5 bases, with 10 bases spanning the gap. This CDR3 has 13 residues. CDR3 nucleotides: TGTGCCAGCAGTTTAGGGGTAGCGAACGAGCAGTACTTC. Amino acids: CASSLGVANEQYF.

The chain is built from TRBV9 and TRBJ2-5; 7 positions agree with TRBD1. Germline values: CDR1 SGDLS, CDR2 YYNGEE. V gave up 0 bases and J gave up 4 bases; unmatched junction bases: 6. The CDR3 runs to 15 residues. This chain's CDR3 is CASSVDQGVGETQYF. In DNA form, the CDR3 reads TGTGCCAGCAGCGTAGATCAGGGGGTCGGAGAGACCCAGTACTTC. Full variable domain (missing parts from reference TRBV9 and TRBJ2-5): DSGVTQTPKHLITATGQRVTLRCSPRSGDLSVYWYQQSLDQGLQFLIQYYNGEERAKGNILERFSAQQFPDLHSELNLSSLELGDSALYFCASSVDQGVGETQYFGPGTRLLVL.

The chain uses TRBV5-1 and TRBJ2-7, with 8 bases matching TRBD1. The CDR3 totals 16 residues. The V gene end was trimmed by 0 bases and the J gene end by 1 base; junction bases not matched to a gene: 6. Germline CDR1 is SGHRS and CDR2 is YFSETQ. The CDR3 region has the DNA TGCGCCAGCAGCTTGGTAAAGCAGGGGGCTTCCTACGAGCAGTACTTC. Protein product: CASSLVKQGASYEQYF.

The V call is TRBV27, the J call TRBJ2-1; the match to TRBD2 covers 7 bases. The CDR3 consists of 14 residues. With 8 bases clipped from V and 7 bases from J, the junction kept 11 bases outside the gene matches. Per germline, CDR1 MNHEY and CDR2 SMNVEV (reference sequence). This CDR3 reads CASGWAGVGNEQFF. The CDR3 DNA sequence: TGTGCCAGCGGGTGGGCGGGAGTCGGGAATGAGCAGTTCTTC.

The chain is built from TRBV27 and TRBJ2-7, with 8 bases that match TRBD1. CDR1 MNHEY and CDR2 SMNVEV come from the germline V gene (reference sequence). The CDR3 runs 16 residues. The ends lost 3 bases at V and 3 bases at J; junction bases unmatched: 10. CDR3 DNA: TGTGCCAGCAGTTTCTCCGCGGGACAGGCCCTCTACGAGCAGTACTTC. Translating it yields CASSFSAGQALYEQYF.

The chain has TRBV19 and TRBJ1-2; D not certain. Trimming stripped 8 bases from V and 5 bases from J, with 39 bases between. The CDR3 is made up of 21 amino acids. CDR1 and CDR2 (germline): LNHDA, SQIVND (reference sequence). CDR3 nucleotides: TGTGCCAGTGGTCCCTTCATTGGGTCGAAGACCATCTCCCCACCACAATATGGCTACACCTTC. It is translated as CASGPFIGSKTISPPQYGYTF.

This clone was counted once. The chain carries TRBV27 and TRBJ2-1, with a tentative D call TRBD2 (6 bases). With 5 bases removed from V and 9 bases from J, the gap between germline ends came to 11 bases. This CDR3 comprises 12 residues. Germline V gives CDR1 MNHEY, CDR2 SMNVEV (reference sequence). The CDR3 region is CASSTGGFEQFF. The CDR3 region has the DNA TGTGCCAGCAGTACAGGAGGGTTTGAGCAGTTCTTC.

The V call is TRBV5-1, the J call TRBJ2-7; D may be TRBD1 or TRBD2 (5 bases each). Germline values: CDR1 SGHRS, CDR2 YFSETQ. V was pared by 0 bases and J by 3 bases, with 13 bases between. The CDR3 extends over 15 amino acids. CDR3: CASSLDRGAHYEQYF. The CDR3 nucleotides read TGCGCCAGCAGCTTGGATCGGGGCGCTCACTACGAGCAGTACTTC.

The CDR3, as DNA: TGTGCCAGCAGTTTCGTAGGGGAGGCGGCAGATACGCAGTATTTT. It yields the protein CASSFVGEAADTQYF. The chain uses TRBV27 and TRBJ2-3, with D possibly being TRBD2 (6 bases). The CDR3 is made up of 15 amino acids. V dropped 3 bases and J dropped 4 bases, with 14 bases sitting between them. From germline, CDR1 is MNHEY and CDR2 SMNVEV (reference sequence).

The chain is built from TRBV6-1 and TRBJ1-1; 7 nucleotides line up with TRBD1. Per germline, CDR1 MNHNS and CDR2 SASEGT. With 3 bases clipped from V and 1 base from J, the junction kept 8 bases outside the gene matches. The CDR3 length is 16 residues. The CDR3 reads CASSDLIGTENTEAFF. Written as DNA, the CDR3 is TGTGCCAGCAGTGATTTGATCGGGACAGAGAACACTGAAGCTTTCTTT.

This chain joins TRBV29-1 and TRBJ2-7, with TRBD2 matching 8 bases. Germline lookup yields CDR1 SQVTM and CDR2 ANQGSEA. V trimming: 4 bases; J trimming: 6 bases; junction bases outside the gene matches: 8. The CDR3 loop spans 13 amino acids. The CDR3 sequence: CSVGATGGREQYF. The CDR3 nucleotides are TGCAGCGTTGGGGCGACGGGGGGGCGCGAGCAGTACTTC.

The chain uses TRBV7-9 and TRBJ1-1; D is unresolved. Germline assignment: CDR1 SEHNR and CDR2 FQNEAQ (reference sequence). V lost 5 bases to trimming and J lost 1 base, with 11 bases between them. The CDR3 has 14 amino acids. The CDR3, as DNA: TGTGCCAGCAGCCCTCCGGGAAAGAACACTGAAGCTTTCTTT. Its protein product is CASSPPGKNTEAFF.

This clone is medium-sized. The V call is TRBV28, the J call TRBJ2-3; 12 bases map to TRBD2. Germline V gene sequence: CDR1 MDHEN, CDR2 SYDVKM. This CDR3 spans 18 amino acids. V shed 6 bases, J shed 4 bases, and the junction held 14 bases outside the gene matches. The CDR3 nucleotides are TGTGCCAGCAGCACGAGACTAGCGGGAGTTTTTCCCCCAGATACGCAGTATTTT. Its translation is CASSTRLAGVFPPDTQYF.

This clone was counted only a few times. The same CDR3 is also encoded by other DNA sequences in this sample. CDR3 nucleotide sequence: TGTGCCAGCAGCCACCCTAGCTCCTACAATGAGCAGTTCTTC. Protein sequence: CASSHPSSYNEQFF. This chain uses TRBV7-9 with TRBJ2-1; D not resolved. From germline, CDR1 is SEHNR and CDR2 FQNEAQ (reference sequence). Trimming cost V 5 bases and J 0 bases, with 8 bases left between them. The CDR3 is 14 residues long. The full variable domain, completed using reference TRBV7-9 and TRBJ2-1, is DTGVSQNPRHKITKRGQNVTFRCDPISEHNRLYWYRQTLGQGPEFLTYFQNEAQLEKSRLLSDRFSAERPKGSFSTLEIQRTEQGDSAMYLCASSHPSSYNEQFFGPGTRLTVL.

This clone was counted many times. The CDR3: CASSALPEQFF. The CDR3 coding sequence is TGTGCCAGCAGCGCCCTCCCGGAGCAGTTCTTC. The chain has TRBV21-1 and TRBJ2-1. TRBV21-1 is annotated as a pseudogene. The CDR3 contains 11 residues.

V gene TRBV9 combines with J gene TRBJ2-2, with D maybe TRBD2 (5 bases). Trimming took off 1 base at V and 5 bases at J, with 27 bases between the two ends. This CDR3 has 20 amino acids. Germline CDR1 and CDR2: SGDLS and YYNGEE. CDR3 sequence (DNA): TGTGCCAGCAGCGTATTCCCACCTGACACGGGAACTATGGGAACCGGGGAGCTGTTTTTT. Translation gives CASSVFPPDTGTMGTGELFF. Using reference TRBV9 and TRBJ2-2 for the parts outside the CDR3, the full variable domain is DSGVTQTPKHLITATGQRVTLRCSPRSGDLSVYWYQQSLDQGLQFLIQYYNGEERAKGNILERFSAQQFPDLHSELNLSSLELGDSALYFCASSVFPPDTGTMGTGELFFGEGSRLTVL.

The table lists this clone with a few counts. V gene TRBV29-1 combines with J gene TRBJ2-3, with 8 positions matching TRBD1. This CDR3 comprises 14 residues. Germline loops: CDR1 SQVTM, CDR2 ANQGSEA. The V and J ends lost 1 base and 6 bases, in that order; junction bases with no gene match: 6. The CDR3 loop is CSVEARGLRDTQYF. The CDR3 nucleotides read TGCAGCGTTGAAGCCAGGGGGCTTAGGGATACGCAGTATTTT.

This chain links TRBV6-1 with TRBJ2-1; 7 bases map to TRBD2. Germline assignment: CDR1 MNHNS and CDR2 SASEGT. The CDR3 is 17 amino acids. V gave up 3 bases and J gave up 0 bases; unmatched junction bases: 8. CDR3 sequence reads: CASSERPGGSSYNEQFF. The CDR3 DNA reads as TGTGCCAGCAGTGAGCGACCAGGCGGGAGCTCCTACAATGAGCAGTTCTTC.

The chain couples TRBV15 to TRBJ2-3; either TRBD1 or TRBD2 may supply D (5 bases each). Germline V gene sequence: CDR1 LNHNV, CDR2 YYDKDF (reference sequence). This CDR3 has 16 amino acids. Trimming removed 0 bases at V and 2 bases at J, with 12 bases between. CDR3 sequence: CATSRDRGPTTDTQYF. DNA of the CDR3: TGTGCCACCAGCAGAGATCGGGGACCAACCACAGATACGCAGTATTTT.

V usage is TRBV2 and J usage is TRBJ1-1; D remains ambiguous. This CDR3 contains 12 residues. V lost 4 bases and J lost 10, with 13 bases in between. Germline assignment: CDR1 SNHLY and CDR2 FYNNEI. CDR3 protein: CASSGNEDGAFF. The CDR3 region has the DNA TGTGCCAGCAGTGGGAACGAGGACGGAGCTTTCTTT.

The chain employs TRBV9 and TRBJ2-7, with 7 bases that match TRBD1. Germline V gene lookup returns CDR1 SGDLS and CDR2 YYNGEE. The CDR3 has 15 residues. V dropped 0 bases and J dropped 0; count of bases not matched to a gene: 3. CDR3 in DNA: TGTGCCAGCAGCGTAGAACAGGGGAGCTCCTACGAGCAGTACTTC. This translates into CASSVEQGSSYEQYF.

There are a few counts of this clone. A far larger clone is a single base away, which makes a read error likely. The chain uses TRBV13 and TRBJ2-4; maybe TRBD1 (7 bases). Germline CDR1 and CDR2: PRHDT and FYEKMQ (reference sequence). Trimming cost V 1 base and J 6 bases, with 10 bases left between them. The length of the CDR3 is 14 residues. Here the CDR3 reads CASSLDQGGNIQYF. The CDR3 region has the DNA TGTGCCAGCAGCTTAGACCAGGGGGGAAACATTCAGTACTTC.

CDR3 DNA sequence: TGTGCCAGCAGCCCCTCGGACAGGGCAAATCAGCCCCAGCATTTT. It is translated as CASSPSDRANQPQHF. The V call is TRBV9, the J call TRBJ1-5; TRBD1 matches at 8 bases. The V gene's germline CDR1 is SGDLS and CDR2 YYNGEE. The junction had 7 bases not matched to a gene; V was cut back by 4 bases and J by 4 bases. The CDR3 has 15 residues.

The J gene is TRBJ2-1, the V gene TRBV5-1; D unresolved. Germline CDR1 and CDR2: SGHRS and YFSETQ. Deletions cut 0 bases from V and 3 bases from J, with 10 bases between. This CDR3 spans 15 amino acids. The CDR3 sequence is CASSLDGPFYNEQFF. DNA of the CDR3: TGCGCCAGCAGCTTGGATGGCCCCTTCTACAATGAGCAGTTCTTC.

About this clone itself: Additional DNA sequences in this sample encode the identical CDR3. The chain uses TRBV6-5 and TRBJ2-1; TRBD2 matches 10 bases. The CDR3 extends over 14 amino acids. V trimming: 4 bases; J trimming: 4 bases; junction bases outside the gene matches: 1. Germline assignment: CDR1 MNHEY and CDR2 SVGAGI. DNA of the CDR3: TGTGCCAGCAGTTCTAGCGGGAGTTACAATGAGCAGTTCTTC. Protein: CASSSSGSYNEQFF.

The V gene is TRBV19, the J gene TRBJ1-1; tentative D call: TRBD1 (5 bases). Trimming removed 5 bases at V and 2 bases at J, with 12 bases between. The CDR3 is 14 residues long. Per the germline V gene, CDR1 is LNHDA and CDR2 is SQIVND (reference sequence). In DNA form, the CDR3 reads TGTGCCAGTAGTTCCCAGGGTATCAACACTGAAGCTTTCTTT. It translates to CASSSQGINTEAFF.